This T cell receptor (beta chain) was recovered during a study of T cell repertoires in cytomegalovirus infection. TCRdb used MiXCR to reprocess the reads, holding one entry per CDR3 protein. The sample carries about 150,000 distinct CDR3 sequences, 20% to 30% recorded once. The CDR3 covers 16 residues. Germline loops: CDR1 SEHNR, CDR2 FQNEAQ (reference sequence). This clonotype showed up just a few times. This clone may be a read error of a much larger clone one base away. This chain connects TRBV7-9 to TRBJ2-1; a possible D gene is TRBD2 (5 bases). The TCR was taken from a human donor in good health (CMV status not recorded). Some clones in this sample may be carry-over from other donors' samples. The specimen was PBMCs. This chain's CDR3 is CAGSLALQSPPPEQFF. In nucleotides, the CDR3 is TGTGCCGGCAGCTTAGCGCTACAGAGTCCACCACCGGAGCAGTTCTTC.